The sequence of this TCR beta chain was determined in a study of cytotoxic CD8 clonotypes in ibrutinib-treated CLL. Across the whole study: Results showed 24 partial and 2 complete responses; following median about 68 months, approximately 15 remained remitted, approximately twelve advanced. General observations from the study: Clonality (at baseline) was higher than in age-matched healthy donors and tracked circulating CD8+ T-cell counts.

In germline, CDR1 is SGHRS, CDR2 YFSETQ. J was trimmed by 4 bases and V by 1 base; bases with no gene match: 8. The CDR3 sequence is 15 residues long. In this sample, this clone turned up a few times. The antigen is undetermined. Only in-frame clones appear in the TCRdb table, and some are missing; sequencing was by immunoSEQ multiplex PCR. The sample carries 35,000 to 55,000 clones, less than 70% recorded once. The specimen was PBMCs, collected after 12 months of ibrutinib treatment. The gene calls are TRBV5-1 and TRBJ2-7; 7 bases line up with TRBD1. The sequence was collected from a human donor with chronic lymphocytic leukemia. The chain's CDR3 is CASSLKLQGVYEQYF. CDR3 nucleotide sequence: TGCGCCAGCAGCTTGAAGCTTCAGGGGGTTTACGAGCAGTACTTC.